Following are 9 T cell receptor beta chains from one sample sequenced in a study of blood T cell repertoires in COVID-19. Profiled with immunoSEQ multiplex PCR; TCRdb holds only in-frame clones, not every one. The sample records 150,000 to 200,000 clones, under 80% being singletons. The sample comprised peripheral blood. The origin of the receptors is a man aged 65 to 85 with acute or convalescent COVID-19.

This clone was counted only a few times. The chain recombines TRBV19 with TRBJ2-1, with 13 bases matching TRBD2. Germline loops: CDR1 LNHDA, CDR2 SQIVND (reference sequence). The CDR3 totals 17 residues. J lost 7 bases, V lost 4 bases, and 10 bases had no gene match. Here the CDR3 DNA reads TGTGCCAGTAGTAGTTCTTGGACTAGCGGGAGAGGTAATGAGCAGTTCTTC. Translating it yields CASSSSWTSGRGNEQFF.

J is TRBJ2-3 and V is TRBV19, with a tentative D call TRBD2 (5 bases). V was pared by 10 bases and J by 0 bases, with 14 bases between. The CDR3 has 14 amino acids. Germline V gene lookup returns CDR1 LNHDA and CDR2 SQIVND (reference sequence). The CDR3: CATSFTGSTDTQYF. In nucleotides, the CDR3 is TGTGCCACCTCCTTCACGGGGAGCACAGATACGCAGTATTTT.

This CDR3 is CASSSASFWSQPQHF. The CDR3 DNA reads as TGTGCCAGCAGTTCGGCCTCCTTTTGGAGTCAGCCCCAGCATTTT. The chain joins TRBV28 to TRBJ1-5; D is uncertain. V was clipped by 4 bases and J by 6 bases, with 16 bases between them. Germline values: CDR1 MDHEN, CDR2 SYDVKM. This CDR3 has 15 amino acids.

CDR3 nucleotide sequence: TGTGCCAGCAGCCAGGTTACAGGGAAAGGGGAAGAAAAACTGTTTTTT. Its translation: CASSQVTGKGEEKLFF. The rearrangement uses TRBV3-1 (or the pseudogene TRBV3-2) and TRBJ1-4; D is perhaps TRBD1 (6 bases). The CDR3 extends over 16 amino acids. The V gene's germline CDR1 is LGHDT and CDR2 YNNKEL (reference sequence). The ends were cut back, 3 bases at V and 8 bases at J, with 19 bases in the middle.

This chain connects TRBV11-2 to TRBJ2-2, with TRBD2 matching over 8 bases. Looked up from germline, CDR1 is SGHAT and CDR2 is FQNNGV. With 3 bases clipped from V and 0 bases from J, the junction kept 3 bases outside the gene matches. The CDR3 totals 16 residues. The DNA for the CDR3 is TGTGCCAGCAGCTTGCGGGGGGATTCGAACACCGGGGAGCTGTTTTTT. Translated, it gives CASSLRGDSNTGELFF.

The V and J genes are TRBV19 and TRBJ1-6, with D possibly being TRBD1 (6 bases). V was clipped by 9 bases and J by 8 bases, with 17 bases between them. The germline V gene encodes CDR1 LNHDA and CDR2 SQIVND (reference sequence). The CDR3 length is 14 residues. CDR3 sequence: CASRIGGLDSPLHF. The CDR3 nucleotides are TGTGCCAGCCGGATCGGGGGGCTCGATTCACCCCTCCACTTT.

V and J are TRBV4-1 and TRBJ1-6; unclear D gene. The CDR3 is made up of 15 amino acids. The ends were cut back, 1 base at V and 8 bases at J, with 12 bases in the middle. Germline-derived CDR1 and CDR2 are MGHRA and YSYEKL. The CDR3 sequence: CASSQGEGADSPLHF. In nucleotides, the CDR3 is TGCGCCAGCAGCCAAGGGGAGGGAGCGGATTCACCCCTCCACTTT.

This chain links TRBV5-8 with TRBJ2-7; 7 positions match TRBD1. Trimming cost V 7 bases and J 0 bases; bases outside gene matches: 4. CDR3 size: 13 residues. CDR1 and CDR2 from the germline V gene are SGHTS and YDEGEE. The CDR3 loop is CASAGTASYEQYF. In DNA form, the CDR3 reads TGTGCCAGCGCCGGGACAGCCTCCTACGAGCAGTACTTC.

This chain joins TRBV28 and TRBJ2-7; D gene unclear. This CDR3 spans 14 amino acids. The V end lost 7 bases, the J end lost 0 bases, and 13 bases lay between the germline ends. Germline CDR1 is MDHEN and CDR2 is SYDVKM. The CDR3 nucleotides read TGTGCCAGCAACCCGGGTTCGGCCTCCTACGAGCAGTACTTC. Amino acid sequence: CASNPGSASYEQYF.